This T cell receptor (beta chain) was sequenced for a study of T cell changes during pregnancy in multiple sclerosis. The CDR3 totals 15 residues. The V gene end was trimmed by 6 bases and the J gene end by 4 bases; junction bases not matched to a gene: 9. The V gene's germline CDR1 is MNHNS and CDR2 SASEGT. Sequencing was performed with immunoSEQ multiplex PCR; in TCRdb, only in-frame clones are kept and a portion is missing. The top ten clones hold about 0.73% of a sample with roughly 40,000 clones, about 90% of them seen once. The sample in question was CD4+ T cells from peripheral blood mononuclear cells, obtained before pregnancy. The chain has TRBV6-1 and TRBJ1-5; 7 bases agree with TRBD1. This receptor was obtained from a female donor with multiple sclerosis, enrolled in a pregnancy study. This chain's CDR3 is CASSHRTGMNQPQHF. CDR3 nucleotides: TGTGCCAGCAGCCACCGGACAGGAATGAATCAGCCCCAGCATTTT.